A selection of T cell receptor beta chains follows, all from one sample in a study of cytomegalovirus exposure and HLA in healthy donors. Method: immunoSEQ multiplex PCR; TCRdb's copy keeps in-frame clones and lacks some. The sample contains 85,000 to 130,000 clones, around 79% of which appear only once. The sequenced sample was PBMCs. These receptors all stem from a male donor in good health and CMV-seropositive. The conserved cysteine and the conserved F or W are not part of the CDR3 here. D genes are given only for firm matches. Clone size is not always given. Where it is, it says once, few, many or a class for expanded clones.

NA	TRBJ1-6	NA	TRBV4-2	ASSQDTPGIGSPLH
NA	NA	NA	TRBV6-5	ATTGGQIYEQY
medium-sized	TRBJ2-1	TRBD2	TRBV19	ASSRVAGGYNEQF
NA	TRBJ2-3	TRBD2	TRBV19	ASSGTSGGYTDTQY
NA	TRBJ1-1	TRBD1	TRBV16	ASLPRQGMNTEAF
NA	TRBJ2-5	TRBD1	TRBV10-3	AISAPGQGMETQY
NA	TRBJ1-5	NA	TRBV15	ATSRARSNQPQH
NA	TRBJ2-1	NA	TRBV9	ASSVEANEQF
NA	TRBJ2-2	TRBD1	TRBV28	ASSYPRTGENTGELF
NA	TRBJ1-5	TRBD1	TRBV7-2	ASSWGQGAQPQH
few	TRBJ2-2	NA	TRBV7-2	ASSFGGPDTGELF
NA	TRBJ2-2	TRBD2	TRBV2	ASSWSGGATGELF
once	TRBJ2-3	TRBD1	TRBV7-9	ATGGRVKDTQY